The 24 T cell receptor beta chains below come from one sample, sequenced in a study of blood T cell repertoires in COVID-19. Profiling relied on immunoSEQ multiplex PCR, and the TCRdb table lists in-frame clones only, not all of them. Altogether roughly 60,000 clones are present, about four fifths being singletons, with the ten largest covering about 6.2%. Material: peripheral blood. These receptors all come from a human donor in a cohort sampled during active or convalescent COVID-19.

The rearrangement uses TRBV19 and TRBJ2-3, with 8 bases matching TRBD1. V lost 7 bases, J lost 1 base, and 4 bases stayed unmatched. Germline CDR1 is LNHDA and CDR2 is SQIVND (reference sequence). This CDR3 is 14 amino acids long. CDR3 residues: CASTTGQGTDTQYF. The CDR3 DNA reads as TGTGCCAGTACCACGGGACAGGGCACAGATACGCAGTATTTT.

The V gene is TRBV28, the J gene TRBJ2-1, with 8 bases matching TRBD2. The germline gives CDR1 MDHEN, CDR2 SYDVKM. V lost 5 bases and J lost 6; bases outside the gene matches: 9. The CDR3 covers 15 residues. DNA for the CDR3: TGTGCCAGCAGTCCCGTCCGGGGGGGCCTCAATGAGCAGTTCTTC. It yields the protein CASSPVRGGLNEQFF.

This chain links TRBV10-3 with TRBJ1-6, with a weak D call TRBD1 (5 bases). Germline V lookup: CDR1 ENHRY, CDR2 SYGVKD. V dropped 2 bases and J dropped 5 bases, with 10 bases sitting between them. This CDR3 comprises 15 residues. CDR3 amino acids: CAISEGQGDNSPLHF. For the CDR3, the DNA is TGTGCCATCAGTGAGGGGCAGGGCGATAATTCACCCCTCCACTTT.

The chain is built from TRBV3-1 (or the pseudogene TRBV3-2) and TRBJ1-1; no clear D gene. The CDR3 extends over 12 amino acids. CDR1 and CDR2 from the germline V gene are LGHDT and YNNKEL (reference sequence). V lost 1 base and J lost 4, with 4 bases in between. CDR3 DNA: TGTGCCAGCAGCCAAGCAGGCACTGAAGCTTTCTTT. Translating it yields CASSQAGTEAFF.

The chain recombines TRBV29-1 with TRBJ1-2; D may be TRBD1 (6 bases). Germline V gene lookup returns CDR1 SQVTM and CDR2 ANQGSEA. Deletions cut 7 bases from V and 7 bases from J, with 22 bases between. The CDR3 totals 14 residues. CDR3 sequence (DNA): TGCAGCGCCCTGGGGGGGGCCGACGCGGGTGGCTACACCTTC. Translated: CSALGGADAGGYTF.

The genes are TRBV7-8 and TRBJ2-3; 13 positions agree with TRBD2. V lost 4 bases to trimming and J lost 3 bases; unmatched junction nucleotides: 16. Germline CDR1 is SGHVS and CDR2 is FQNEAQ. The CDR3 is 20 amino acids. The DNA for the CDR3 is TGTGCCAGCAGCTCGACTAGCGGGGGGCTCTTGTTTTTGGGAACAGATACGCAGTATTTT. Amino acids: CASSSTSGGLLFLGTDTQYF. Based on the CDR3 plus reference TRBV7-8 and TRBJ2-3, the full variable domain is GAGVSQSPRYKVAKRGQDVALRCDPISGHVSLFWYQQALGQGPEFLTYFQNEAQLDKSGLPSDRFFAERPEGSVSTLKIQRTQQEDSAVYLCASSSTSGGLLFLGTDTQYFGPGTRLTVL.

The CDR3 spells CASRPQGVGETQYF. DNA for the CDR3: TGTGCCAGCAGACCGCAGGGCGTCGGAGAGACCCAGTACTTC. The chain uses TRBV6-5 and TRBJ2-5; D is possibly TRBD1 (5 bases). Germline V gene sequence: CDR1 MNHEY, CDR2 SVGAGI. Trimming left V 6 bases short and J 4 bases short, with 15 bases between. This CDR3 is 14 amino acids long.

CDR3 amino acids: CASTGIRGGDTQYF. Written as DNA, the CDR3 is TGTGCCAGCACTGGCATTAGAGGAGGAGATACGCAGTATTTT. V usage is TRBV27 and J usage is TRBJ2-3, with D possibly matching TRBD2 (5 bases). Germline loops: CDR1 MNHEY, CDR2 SMNVEV (reference sequence). The CDR3 consists of 14 residues. V shed 7 bases and J shed 5 bases, with 16 bases lying between them.

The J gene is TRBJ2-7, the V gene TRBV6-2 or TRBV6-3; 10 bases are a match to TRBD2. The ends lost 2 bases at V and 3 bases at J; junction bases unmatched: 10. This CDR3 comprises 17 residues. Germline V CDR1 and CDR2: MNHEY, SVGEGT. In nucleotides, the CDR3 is TGTGCCAGCAGTTACCTTTCTAGCGGGGGCGGATACTACGAGCAGTACTTC. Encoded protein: CASSYLSSGGGYYEQYF.

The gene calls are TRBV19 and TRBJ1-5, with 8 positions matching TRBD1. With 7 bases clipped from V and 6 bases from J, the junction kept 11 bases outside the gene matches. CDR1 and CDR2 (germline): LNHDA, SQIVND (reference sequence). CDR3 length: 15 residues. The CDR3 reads CASKADRGPGQPQHF. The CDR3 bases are TGTGCCAGTAAAGCCGACAGGGGCCCGGGTCAGCCCCAGCATTTT. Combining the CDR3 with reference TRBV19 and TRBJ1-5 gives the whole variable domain DGGITQSPKYLFRKEGQNVTLSCEQNLNHDAMYWYRQDPGQGLRLIYYSQIVNDFQKGDIAEGYSVSREKKESFPLTVTSAQKNPTAFYLCASKADRGPGQPQHFGDGTRLSIL.

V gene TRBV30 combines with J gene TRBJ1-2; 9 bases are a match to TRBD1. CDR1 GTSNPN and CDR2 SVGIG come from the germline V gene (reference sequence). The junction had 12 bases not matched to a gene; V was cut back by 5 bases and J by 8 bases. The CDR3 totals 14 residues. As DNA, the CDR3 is TGTGCCTGGGCCTCGGGACAGGGCGGAGCAGGCTACACCTTC. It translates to CAWASGQGGAGYTF.

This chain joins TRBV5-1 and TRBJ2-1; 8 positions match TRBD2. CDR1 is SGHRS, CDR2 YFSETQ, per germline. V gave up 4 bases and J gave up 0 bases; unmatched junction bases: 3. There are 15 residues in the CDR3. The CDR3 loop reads CASSVSGGSYNEQFF. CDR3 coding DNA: TGCGCCAGCAGCGTAAGCGGGGGCTCCTACAATGAGCAGTTCTTC. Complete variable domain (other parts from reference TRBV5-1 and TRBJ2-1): KAGVTQTPRYLIKTRGQQVTLSCSPISGHRSVSWYQQTPGQGLQFLFEYFSETQRNKGNFPGRFSGRQFSNSRSEMNVSTLELGDSALYLCASSVSGGSYNEQFFGPGTRLTVL.

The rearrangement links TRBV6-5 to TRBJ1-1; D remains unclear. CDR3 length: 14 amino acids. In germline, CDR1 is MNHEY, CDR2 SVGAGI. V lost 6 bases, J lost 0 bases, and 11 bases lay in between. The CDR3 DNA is TGTGCCAGCAGCCCCGCGGGTATGAACACTGAAGCTTTCTTT. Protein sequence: CASSPAGMNTEAFF.

Here the CDR3 reads CASSPGDRGRDTQYF. The CDR3 coding sequence is TGTGCCAGCAGCCCCGGGGATAGGGGGCGGGATACGCAGTATTTT. This sequence joins TRBV3-1 (or the pseudogene TRBV3-2) and TRBJ2-3; 7 bases fit TRBD1. The CDR3 is 15 residues long. Per the germline V gene, CDR1 is LGHDT and CDR2 is YNNKEL (reference sequence). After removal of 4 bases from V and 6 bases from J, the junction contained 10 bases not matched to a gene.

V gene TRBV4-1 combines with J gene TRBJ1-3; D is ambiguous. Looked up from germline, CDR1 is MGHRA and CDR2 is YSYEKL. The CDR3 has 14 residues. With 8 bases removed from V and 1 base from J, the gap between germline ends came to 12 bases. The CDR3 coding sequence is TGCGCCAGCGCCTTAAGCGGGTCTGGAAACACCATATATTTT. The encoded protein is CASALSGSGNTIYF.

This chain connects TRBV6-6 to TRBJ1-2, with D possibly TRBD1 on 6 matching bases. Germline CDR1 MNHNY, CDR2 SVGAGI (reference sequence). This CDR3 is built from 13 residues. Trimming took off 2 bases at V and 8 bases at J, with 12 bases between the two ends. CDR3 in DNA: TGTGCCAGCAGTTACGGGGGCATGAGCGGCTACACCTTC. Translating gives CASSYGGMSGYTF.

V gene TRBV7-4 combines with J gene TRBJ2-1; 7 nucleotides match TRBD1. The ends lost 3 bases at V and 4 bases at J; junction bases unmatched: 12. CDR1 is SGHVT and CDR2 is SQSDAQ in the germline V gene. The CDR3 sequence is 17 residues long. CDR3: CASSLEKGAFIYNEQFF. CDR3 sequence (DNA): TGTGCCAGCAGCTTGGAGAAGGGGGCCTTCATATACAATGAGCAGTTCTTC. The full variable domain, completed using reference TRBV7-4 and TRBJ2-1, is GAGVSQSPRYKVAKRGRDVALRCDSISGHVTLYWYRQTLGQGSEVLTYSQSDAQRDKSGRPSGRFSAERPERSVSTLKIQRTEQGDSAVYLCASSLEKGAFIYNEQFFGPGTRLTVL.

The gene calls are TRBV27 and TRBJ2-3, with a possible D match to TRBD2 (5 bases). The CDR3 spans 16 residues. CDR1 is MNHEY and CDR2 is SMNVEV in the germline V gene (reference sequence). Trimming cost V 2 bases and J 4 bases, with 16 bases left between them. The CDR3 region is CASSLMGRGRADTQYF. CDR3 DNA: TGTGCCAGCAGTTTAATGGGGAGAGGCCGTGCAGATACGCAGTATTTT.

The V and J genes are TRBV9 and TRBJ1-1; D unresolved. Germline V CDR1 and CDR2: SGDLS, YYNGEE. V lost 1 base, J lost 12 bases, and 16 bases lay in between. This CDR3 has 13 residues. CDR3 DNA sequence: TGTGCCAGCAGCGTAATGTGGGAGTCGAGCACTTTCTTT. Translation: CASSVMWESSTFF. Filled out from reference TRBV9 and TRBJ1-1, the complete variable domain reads DSGVTQTPKHLITATGQRVTLRCSPRSGDLSVYWYQQSLDQGLQFLIQYYNGEERAKGNILERFSAQQFPDLHSELNLSSLELGDSALYFCASSVMWESSTFFGQGTRLTVV.

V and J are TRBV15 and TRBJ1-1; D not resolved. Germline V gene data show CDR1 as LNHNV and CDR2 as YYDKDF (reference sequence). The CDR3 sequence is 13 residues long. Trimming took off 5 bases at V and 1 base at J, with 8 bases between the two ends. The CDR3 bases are TGTGCCACCAGCCCTGGCGGGAACACTGAAGCTTTCTTT. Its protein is CATSPGGNTEAFF. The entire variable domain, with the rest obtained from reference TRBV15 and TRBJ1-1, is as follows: DAMVIQNPRYQVTQFGKPVTLSCSQTLNHNVMYWYQQKSSQAPKLLFHYYDKDFNNEADTPDNFQSRRPNTSFCFLDIRSPGLGDTAMYLCATSPGGNTEAFFGQGTRLTVV.

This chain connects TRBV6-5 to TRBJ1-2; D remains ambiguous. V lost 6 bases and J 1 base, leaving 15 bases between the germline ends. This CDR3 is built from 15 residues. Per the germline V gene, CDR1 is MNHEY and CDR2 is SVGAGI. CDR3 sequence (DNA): TGTGCCAGCAGCCGAGGAGAGGGAGGTAACTATGGCTACACCTTC. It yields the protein CASSRGEGGNYGYTF.

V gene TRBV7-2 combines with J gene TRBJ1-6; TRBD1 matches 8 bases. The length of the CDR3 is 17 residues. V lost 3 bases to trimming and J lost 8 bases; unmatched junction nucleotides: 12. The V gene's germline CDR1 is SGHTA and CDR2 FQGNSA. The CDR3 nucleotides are TGTGCCAGCAGCTTTACAGGGGGTGTGTCGGGTTATTCACCCCTCCACTTT. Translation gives CASSFTGGVSGYSPLHF.

The CDR3 reads CASSLGLAGTTQYF. CDR3 DNA: TGTGCCAGCAGCTTGGGACTAGCGGGTACGACCCAGTACTTC. J is TRBJ2-5 and V is TRBV5-6; 10 nucleotides match TRBD2. This CDR3 comprises 14 residues. Germline V gene data show CDR1 as SGHDT and CDR2 as YYEEEE. V shed 0 bases and J 7 bases; nucleotides not matched to a gene: 3.

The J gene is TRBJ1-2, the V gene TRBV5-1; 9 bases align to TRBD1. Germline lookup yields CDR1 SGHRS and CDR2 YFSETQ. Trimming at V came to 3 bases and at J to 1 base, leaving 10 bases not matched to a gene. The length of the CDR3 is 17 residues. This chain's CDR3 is CASSWVGTGKINYGYTF. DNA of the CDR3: TGCGCCAGCAGCTGGGTCGGGACAGGGAAAATTAACTATGGCTACACCTTC.